The following is a T cell receptor (beta chain) sequence with its context. Antigen unknown. Germline V gives CDR1 KGHSH, CDR2 LQKENI. Between the trimmed V and J ends, which lost 0 bases and 6 bases, there was a span of 12 bases. The CDR3 length is 14 residues. The sample comes from a study of T cell repertoires in cytomegalovirus infection. Study-wide background: As its CMV epitopes, the study selected recently identified HLA-C-restricted and well-studied HLA-B-restricted targets. Public TCR beta signatures provided an indication of both CMV infection and a matching HLA type. Study results and caveats: Based on cumulative public TCR beta family frequency, carriers of CMV plus the relevant HLA were identified.

Using its own MiXCR run on the reads, TCRdb lists one record per CDR3 protein. This sample has just over 450,000 distinct CDR3 sequences, with more than 40% found just once. The clonotype originates from a human donor in good health (CMV status not recorded). Some clones in this sample may be carry-over from other donors' samples. The rearrangement joins TRBV18 to TRBJ2-7, with D perhaps TRBD1 (6 bases). The specimen comprised cultured PBMCs, sampled from culture after CMV antigen stimulation. In DNA form, the CDR3 reads TGTGCCAGCTCACCACCGGGGACATGGCCCGAGCAGTACTTC. Its protein product is CASSPPGTWPEQYF.